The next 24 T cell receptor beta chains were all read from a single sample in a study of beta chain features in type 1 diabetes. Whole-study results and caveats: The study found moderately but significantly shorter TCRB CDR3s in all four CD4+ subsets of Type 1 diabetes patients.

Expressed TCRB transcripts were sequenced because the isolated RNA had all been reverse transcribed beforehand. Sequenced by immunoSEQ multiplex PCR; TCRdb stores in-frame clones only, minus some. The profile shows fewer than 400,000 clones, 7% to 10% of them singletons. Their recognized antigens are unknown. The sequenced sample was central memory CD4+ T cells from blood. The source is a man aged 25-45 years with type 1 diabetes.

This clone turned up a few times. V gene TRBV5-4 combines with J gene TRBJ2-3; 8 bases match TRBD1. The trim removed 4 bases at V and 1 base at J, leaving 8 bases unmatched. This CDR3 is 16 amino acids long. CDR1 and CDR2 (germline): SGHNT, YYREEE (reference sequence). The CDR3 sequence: CASSPGQGLGTDTQYF. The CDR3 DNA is TGTGCCAGCAGCCCTGGACAGGGACTGGGCACAGATACGCAGTATTTT.

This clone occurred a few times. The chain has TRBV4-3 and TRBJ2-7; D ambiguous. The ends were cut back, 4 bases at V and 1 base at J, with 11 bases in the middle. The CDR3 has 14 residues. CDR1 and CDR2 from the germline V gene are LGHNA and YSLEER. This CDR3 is CASSRRPGSYEQYF. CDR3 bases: TGCGCCAGCAGCCGCCGGCCTGGGTCCTACGAGCAGTACTTC.

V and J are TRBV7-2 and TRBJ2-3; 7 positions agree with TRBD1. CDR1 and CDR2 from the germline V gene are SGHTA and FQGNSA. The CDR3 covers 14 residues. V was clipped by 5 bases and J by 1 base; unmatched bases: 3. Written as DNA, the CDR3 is TGTGCCAGCAGCCCTGGGACAGGCACAGATACGCAGTATTTT. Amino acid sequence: CASSPGTGTDTQYF.

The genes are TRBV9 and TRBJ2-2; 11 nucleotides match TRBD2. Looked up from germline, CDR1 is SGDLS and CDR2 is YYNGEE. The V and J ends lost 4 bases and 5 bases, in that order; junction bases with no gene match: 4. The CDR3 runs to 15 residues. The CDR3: CASSMTSGDTGELFF. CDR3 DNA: TGTGCCAGCAGCATGACTAGCGGGGATACCGGGGAGCTGTTTTTT. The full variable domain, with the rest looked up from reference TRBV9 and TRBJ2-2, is DSGVTQTPKHLITATGQRVTLRCSPRSGDLSVYWYQQSLDQGLQFLIQYYNGEERAKGNILERFSAQQFPDLHSELNLSSLELGDSALYFCASSMTSGDTGELFFGEGSRLTVL.

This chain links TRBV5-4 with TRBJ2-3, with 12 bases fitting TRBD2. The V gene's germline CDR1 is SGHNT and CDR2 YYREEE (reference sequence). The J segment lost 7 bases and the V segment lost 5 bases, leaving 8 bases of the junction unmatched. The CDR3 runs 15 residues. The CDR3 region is CASSVTSGGPNTQYF. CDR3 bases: TGTGCCAGCAGTGTTACTAGCGGGGGGCCGAATACGCAGTATTTT.

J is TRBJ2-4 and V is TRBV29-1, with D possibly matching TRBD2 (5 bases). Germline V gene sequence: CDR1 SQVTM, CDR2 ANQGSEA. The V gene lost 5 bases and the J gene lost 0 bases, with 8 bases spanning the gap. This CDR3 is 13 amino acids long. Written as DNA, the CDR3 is TGCAGCGTTCTTCTAGCAGCCAAAAACATTCAGTACTTC. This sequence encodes CSVLLAAKNIQYF.

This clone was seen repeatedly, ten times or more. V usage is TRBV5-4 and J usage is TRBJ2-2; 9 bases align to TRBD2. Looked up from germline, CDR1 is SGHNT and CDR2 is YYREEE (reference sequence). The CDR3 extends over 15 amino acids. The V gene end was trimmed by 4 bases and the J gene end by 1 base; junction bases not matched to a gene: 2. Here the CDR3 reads CASSIAGVNTGELFF. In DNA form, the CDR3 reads TGTGCCAGCAGCATAGCGGGGGTGAACACCGGGGAGCTGTTTTTT.

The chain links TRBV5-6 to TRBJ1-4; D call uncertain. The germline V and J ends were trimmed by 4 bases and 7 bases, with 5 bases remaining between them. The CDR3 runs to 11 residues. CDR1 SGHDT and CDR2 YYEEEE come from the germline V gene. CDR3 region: CASSRSEKLFF. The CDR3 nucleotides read TGTGCCAGCAGCCGGAGTGAAAAACTGTTTTTT.

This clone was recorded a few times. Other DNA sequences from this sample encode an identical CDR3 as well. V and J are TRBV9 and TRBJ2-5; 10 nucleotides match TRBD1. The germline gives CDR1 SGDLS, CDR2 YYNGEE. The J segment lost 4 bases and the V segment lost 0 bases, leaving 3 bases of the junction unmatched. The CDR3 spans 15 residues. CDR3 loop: CASSVGGTGVETQYF. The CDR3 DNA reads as TGTGCCAGCAGCGTAGGAGGGACAGGGGTAGAGACCCAGTACTTC.

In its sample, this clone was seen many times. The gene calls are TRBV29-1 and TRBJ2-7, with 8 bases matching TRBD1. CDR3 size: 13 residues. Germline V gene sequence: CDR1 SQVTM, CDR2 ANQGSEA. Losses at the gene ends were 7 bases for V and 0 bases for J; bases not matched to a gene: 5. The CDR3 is CSAGQGPSYEQYF. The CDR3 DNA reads TGCAGCGCAGGACAGGGTCCCTCCTACGAGCAGTACTTC.

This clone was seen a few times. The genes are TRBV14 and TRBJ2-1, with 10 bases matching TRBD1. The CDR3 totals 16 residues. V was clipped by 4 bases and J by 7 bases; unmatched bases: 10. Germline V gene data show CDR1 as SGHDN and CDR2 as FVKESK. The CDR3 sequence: CASSPMDRGGVNEQFF. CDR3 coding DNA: TGTGCCAGCAGCCCGATGGACAGGGGGGGTGTGAATGAGCAGTTCTTC.

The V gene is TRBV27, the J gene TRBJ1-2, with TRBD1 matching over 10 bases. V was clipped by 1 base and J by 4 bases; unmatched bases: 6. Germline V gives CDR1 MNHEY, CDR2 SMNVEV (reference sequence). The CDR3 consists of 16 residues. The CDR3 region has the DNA TGTGCCAGCAGTTTATTGGGACAGGGGCGACTCTATGGCTACACCTTC. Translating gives CASSLLGQGRLYGYTF.

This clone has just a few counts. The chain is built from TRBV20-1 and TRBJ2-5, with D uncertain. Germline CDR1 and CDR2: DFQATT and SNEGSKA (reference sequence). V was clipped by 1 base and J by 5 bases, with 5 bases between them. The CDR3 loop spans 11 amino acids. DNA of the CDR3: TGCAGTGCTAGAGCATTGGAGACCCAGTACTTC. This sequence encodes CSARALETQYF.

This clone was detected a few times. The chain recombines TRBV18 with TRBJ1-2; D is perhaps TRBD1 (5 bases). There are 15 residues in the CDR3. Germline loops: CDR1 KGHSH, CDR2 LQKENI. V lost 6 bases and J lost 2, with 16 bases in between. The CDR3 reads CASSPNRGRNYGYTF. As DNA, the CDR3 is TGTGCCAGCTCCCCAAATCGGGGGAGGAACTATGGCTACACCTTC.

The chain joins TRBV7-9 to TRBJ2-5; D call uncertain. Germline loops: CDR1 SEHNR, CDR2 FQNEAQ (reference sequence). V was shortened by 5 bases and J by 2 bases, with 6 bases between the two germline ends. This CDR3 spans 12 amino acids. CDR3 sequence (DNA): TGTGCCAGCAGCGTTATACAAGAGACCCAGTACTTC. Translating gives CASSVIQETQYF. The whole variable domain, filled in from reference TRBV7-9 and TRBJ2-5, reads DTGVSQNPRHKITKRGQNVTFRCDPISEHNRLYWYRQTLGQGPEFLTYFQNEAQLEKSRLLSDRFSAERPKGSFSTLEIQRTEQGDSAMYLCASSVIQETQYFGPGTRLLVL.

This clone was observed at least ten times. CDR3 nucleotides: TGTGCCAGCAGCTTAGGGTGGGGTAACACTGAAGCTTTCTTT. It yields the protein CASSLGWGNTEAFF. The chain links TRBV7-2 to TRBJ1-1; D unresolved. CDR1 and CDR2 from the germline V gene are SGHTA and FQGNSA. Between the trimmed V and J ends, which lost 1 base and 2 bases, there was a span of 8 bases. The length of the CDR3 is 14 residues.

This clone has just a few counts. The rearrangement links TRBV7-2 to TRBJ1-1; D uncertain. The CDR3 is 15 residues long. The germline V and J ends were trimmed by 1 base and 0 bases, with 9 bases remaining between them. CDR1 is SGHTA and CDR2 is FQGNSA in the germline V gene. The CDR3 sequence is CASSLGGSMNTEAFF. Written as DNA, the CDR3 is TGTGCCAGCAGCTTAGGAGGCAGCATGAACACTGAAGCTTTCTTT.

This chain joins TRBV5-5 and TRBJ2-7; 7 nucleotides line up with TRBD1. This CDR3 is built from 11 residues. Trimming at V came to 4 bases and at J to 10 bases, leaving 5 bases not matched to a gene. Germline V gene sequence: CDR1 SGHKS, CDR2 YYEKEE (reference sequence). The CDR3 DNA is TGTGCCAGCAGCACGGACAGGTTTCAGTACTTC. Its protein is CASSTDRFQYF.

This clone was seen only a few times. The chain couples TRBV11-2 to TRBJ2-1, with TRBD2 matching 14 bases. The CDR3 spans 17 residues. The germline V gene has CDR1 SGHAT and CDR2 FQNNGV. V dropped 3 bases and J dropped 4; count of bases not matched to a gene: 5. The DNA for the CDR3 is TGTGCCAGCAGCTTTAAACGACTAGCGGGGGGGTACAATGAGCAGTTCTTC. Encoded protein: CASSFKRLAGGYNEQFF.

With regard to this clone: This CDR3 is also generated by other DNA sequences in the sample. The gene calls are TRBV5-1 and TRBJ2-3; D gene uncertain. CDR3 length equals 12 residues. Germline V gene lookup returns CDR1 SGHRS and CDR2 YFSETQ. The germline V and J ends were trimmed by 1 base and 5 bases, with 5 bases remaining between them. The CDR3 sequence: CASSLIGDTQYF. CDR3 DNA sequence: TGCGCCAGCAGCTTGATCGGAGATACGCAGTATTTT.

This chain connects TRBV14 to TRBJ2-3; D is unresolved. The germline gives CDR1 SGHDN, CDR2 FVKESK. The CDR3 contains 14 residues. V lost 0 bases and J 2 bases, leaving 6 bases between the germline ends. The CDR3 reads CASSQDWDTDTQYF. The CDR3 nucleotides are TGTGCCAGCAGCCAAGATTGGGACACAGATACGCAGTATTTT.

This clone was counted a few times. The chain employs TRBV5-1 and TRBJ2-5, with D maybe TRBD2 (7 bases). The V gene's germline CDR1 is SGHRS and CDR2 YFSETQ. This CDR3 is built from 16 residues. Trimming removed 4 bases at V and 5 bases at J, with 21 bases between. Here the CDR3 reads CASSPKGGALMETQYF. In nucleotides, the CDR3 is TGCGCCAGCAGCCCCAAAGGGGGGGCTTTGATGGAGACCCAGTACTTC.

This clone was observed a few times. Here the CDR3 reads CASSSLTGVSGYTF. Here the CDR3 DNA reads TGTGCCAGCAGCTCGCTGACAGGGGTGAGCGGCTACACCTTC. The chain combines TRBV5-8 with TRBJ1-2; 8 nucleotides align to TRBD1. Trimming cost V 3 bases and J 8 bases; bases outside gene matches: 9. Germline-derived CDR1 and CDR2 are SGHTS and YDEGEE. The CDR3 consists of 14 residues. Combining the CDR3 with reference TRBV5-8 and TRBJ1-2 gives the whole variable domain EAGVTQSPTHLIKTRGQQATLRCSPISGHTSVYWYQQALGLGLQFLLWYDEGEERNRGNFPPRFSGRQFPNYSSELNVNALELEDSALYLCASSSLTGVSGYTFGSGTRLTVV.

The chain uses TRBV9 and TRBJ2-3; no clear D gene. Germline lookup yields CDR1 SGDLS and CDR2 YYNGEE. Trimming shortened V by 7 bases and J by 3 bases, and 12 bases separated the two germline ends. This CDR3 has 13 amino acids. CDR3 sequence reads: CASGRRGTDTQYF. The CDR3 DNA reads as TGTGCCAGCGGCCGGCGCGGAACAGATACGCAGTATTTT.